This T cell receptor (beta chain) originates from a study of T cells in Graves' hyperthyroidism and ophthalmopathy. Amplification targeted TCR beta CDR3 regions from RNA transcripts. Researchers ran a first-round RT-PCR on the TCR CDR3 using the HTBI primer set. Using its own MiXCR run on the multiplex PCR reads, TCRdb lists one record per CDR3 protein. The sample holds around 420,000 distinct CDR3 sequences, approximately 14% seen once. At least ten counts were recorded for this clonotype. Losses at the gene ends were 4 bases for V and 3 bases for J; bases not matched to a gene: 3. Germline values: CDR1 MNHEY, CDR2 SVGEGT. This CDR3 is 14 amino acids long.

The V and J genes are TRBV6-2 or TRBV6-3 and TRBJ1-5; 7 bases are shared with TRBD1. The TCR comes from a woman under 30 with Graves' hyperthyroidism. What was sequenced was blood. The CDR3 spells CASSSTGTNQPQHF. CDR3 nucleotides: TGTGCCAGCAGTTCGACAGGGACCAATCAGCCCCAGCATTTT.